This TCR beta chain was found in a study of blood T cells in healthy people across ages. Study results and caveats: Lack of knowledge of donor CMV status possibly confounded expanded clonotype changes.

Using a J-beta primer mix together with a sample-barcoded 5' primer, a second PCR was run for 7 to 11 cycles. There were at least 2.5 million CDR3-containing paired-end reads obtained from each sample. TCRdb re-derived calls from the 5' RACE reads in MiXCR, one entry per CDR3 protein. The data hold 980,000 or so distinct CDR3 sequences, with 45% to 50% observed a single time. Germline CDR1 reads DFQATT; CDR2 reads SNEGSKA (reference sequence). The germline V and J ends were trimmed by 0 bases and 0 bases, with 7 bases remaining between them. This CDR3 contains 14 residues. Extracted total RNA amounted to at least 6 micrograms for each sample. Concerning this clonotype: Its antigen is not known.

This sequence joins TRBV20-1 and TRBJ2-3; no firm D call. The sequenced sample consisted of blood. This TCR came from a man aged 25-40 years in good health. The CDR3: CSARDLQSTDTQYF. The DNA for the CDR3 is TGCAGTGCTAGAGATCTTCAGAGCACAGATACGCAGTATTTT.